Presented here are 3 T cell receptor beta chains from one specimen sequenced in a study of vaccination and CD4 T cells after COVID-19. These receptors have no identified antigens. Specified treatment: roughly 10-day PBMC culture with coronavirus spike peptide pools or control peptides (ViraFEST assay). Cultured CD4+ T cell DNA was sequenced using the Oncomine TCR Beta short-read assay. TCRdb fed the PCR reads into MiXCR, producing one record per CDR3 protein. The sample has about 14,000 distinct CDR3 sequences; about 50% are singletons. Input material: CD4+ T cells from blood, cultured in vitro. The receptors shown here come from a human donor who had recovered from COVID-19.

CDR3: CASSDPGAETQYF. For the CDR3, the DNA is TGCGCCAGCAGTGATCCAGGGGCAGAGACCCAGTACTTC. The chain recombines TRBV10-2 with TRBJ2-5, with D possibly matching TRBD1 (6 bases). The CDR3 is made up of 13 amino acids. Per the germline V gene, CDR1 is WSHSY and CDR2 is SAAADI. V was shortened by 3 bases and J by 4 bases, with 9 bases between the two germline ends.

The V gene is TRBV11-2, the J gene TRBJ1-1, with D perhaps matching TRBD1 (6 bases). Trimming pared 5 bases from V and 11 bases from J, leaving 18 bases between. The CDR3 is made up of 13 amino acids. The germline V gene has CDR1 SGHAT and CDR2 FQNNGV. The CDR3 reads CASSQGRPTAAFF. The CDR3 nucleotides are TGTGCCAGCAGCCAGGGGCGTCCGACTGCTGCTTTCTTT. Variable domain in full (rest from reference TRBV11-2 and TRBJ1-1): EAGVAQSPRYKIIEKRQSVAFWCNPISGHATLYWYQQILGQGPKLLIQFQNNGVVDDSQLPKDRFSAERLKGVDSTLKIQPAKLEDSAVYLCASSQGRPTAAFFGQGTRLTVV.

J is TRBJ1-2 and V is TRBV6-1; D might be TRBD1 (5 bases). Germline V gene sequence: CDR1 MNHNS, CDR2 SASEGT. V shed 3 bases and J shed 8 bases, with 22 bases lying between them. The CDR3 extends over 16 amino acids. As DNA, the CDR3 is TGTGCCAGCAGTGAGGGGGGACTTATCCAATCCTCAGGCTACACCTTC. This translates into CASSEGGLIQSSGYTF.